The 27 T cell receptor beta chains in this list originate from one sample, sequenced in a study of T cells in Graves' hyperthyroidism and ophthalmopathy. RNA transcripts served as the template for amplifying TCR beta CDR3 regions. Initially, a first-round RT-PCR of the TCR CDR3 employed the HTBI primer set. Via MiXCR, TCRdb re-called the multiplex PCR reads, giving one row per CDR3 protein. The data show nearly 750,000 distinct CDR3 sequences, roughly 32% seen once. Sequencing was performed on blood. The receptors stem from a woman aged 40 to 55 with Graves' hyperthyroidism.

The sample holds many counts of this clonotype. The J gene is TRBJ2-2, the V gene TRBV29-1; D may correspond to TRBD1 or TRBD2 (5 bases each). CDR1 and CDR2 (germline): SQVTM, ANQGSEA. V was trimmed by 0 bases and J by 8 bases, leaving 10 bases between them. The CDR3 is 13 amino acids. The CDR3 sequence is CSVEDGASGELFF. CDR3 bases: TGCAGCGTTGAAGACGGGGCTTCTGGGGAGCTGTTTTTT.

The V and J genes are TRBV4-3 and TRBJ1-4; possibly TRBD1 for D (5 bases). CDR1 is LGHNA and CDR2 is YSLEER in the germline V gene. V dropped 0 bases and J dropped 8 bases, with 13 bases sitting between them. CDR3 length: 15 residues. The DNA of the CDR3 is TGCGCCAGCAGCCAAGAAAGGGGAGTGAGCGAAAAACTGTTTTTT. Residues: CASSQERGVSEKLFF.

The chain recombines TRBV12-5 with TRBJ1-1; 7 bases align to TRBD1. The junction had 0 bases not matched to a gene; V was cut back by 1 base and J by 4 bases. This CDR3 is built from 13 residues. CDR1 and CDR2 (germline): LGHNT, FRNRAP. The CDR3 DNA reads as TGTGCTAGTGGTTTGGGACAGGGCACTGAAGCTTTCTTT. Translated, it gives CASGLGQGTEAFF.

The chain has TRBV2 and TRBJ2-2; D not certain. Trimming took off 3 bases at V and 4 bases at J, with 6 bases between the two ends. This CDR3 is built from 13 residues. Germline V gives CDR1 SNHLY, CDR2 FYNNEI. The CDR3, as DNA: TGTGCCAGCAGTGAGGCCGGCACCGGGGAGCTGTTTTTT. Its protein is CASSEAGTGELFF.

This clonotype was detected many times. This chain uses TRBV7-9 with TRBJ1-1; D gene ambiguous. Germline V lookup: CDR1 SEHNR, CDR2 FQNEAQ (reference sequence). Trimming took 5 bases from V and 8 from J, leaving 6 bases between them. This CDR3 spans 10 amino acids. The CDR3 here is CASSNEEAFF. The CDR3 nucleotides read TGTGCCAGCAGCAACGAAGAAGCTTTCTTT.

This clonotype was detected ten times or more. The rearrangement joins TRBV2 to TRBJ2-7; 8 positions agree with TRBD2. J was trimmed by 5 bases and V by 6 bases; bases with no gene match: 6. Germline-derived CDR1 and CDR2 are SNHLY and FYNNEI. The CDR3 runs to 13 residues. The DNA of the CDR3 is TGTGCCAGCAGGGGCGGGGGGCCGAACGAGCAGTACTTC. This gives the protein CASRGGGPNEQYF.

V gene TRBV6-6 combines with J gene TRBJ2-5; D call uncertain. The germline gives CDR1 MNHNY, CDR2 SVGAGI (reference sequence). Trimming removed 5 bases at V and 0 bases at J, with 7 bases between. The CDR3 loop spans 13 amino acids. CDR3 sequence (DNA): TGTGCCAGCAGTGATAGGCACCAAGAGACCCAGTACTTC. It is translated as CASSDRHQETQYF.

As to this clonotype: Given a much more abundant clone one base away, this may be a read error. The rearrangement links TRBV13 to TRBJ1-6; D possibly corresponds to TRBD1 (6 bases). The CDR3 consists of 15 residues. Germline V gives CDR1 PRHDT, CDR2 FYEKMQ (reference sequence). Trimming took off 6 bases at V and 5 bases at J, with 14 bases between the two ends. The CDR3 is CASRSQGLDNSPLHF. CDR3 bases: TGTGCCAGCAGATCTCAGGGGTTAGATAATTCACCCCTCCACTTT. Full variable domain (rest looked up from reference TRBV13 and TRBJ1-6): AAGVIQSPRHLIKEKRETATLKCYPIPRHDTVYWYQQGPGQDPQFLISFYEKMQSDKGSIPDRFSAQQFSDYHSELNMSSLELGDSALYFCASRSQGLDNSPLHFGNGTRLTVT.

The genes are TRBV19 and TRBJ1-4; the D gene is possibly TRBD1 (5 bases). Deletions cut 6 bases from V and 7 bases from J, with 12 bases between. The CDR3 has 13 amino acids. Germline CDR1 LNHDA, CDR2 SQIVND (reference sequence). This CDR3 is CASRTGGGEKLFF. DNA for the CDR3: TGTGCCAGTAGAACGGGGGGTGGTGAAAAACTGTTTTTT.

This clonotype was detected ten times or more. This chain joins TRBV9 and TRBJ1-4; 11 bases line up with TRBD1. V was pared by 4 bases and J by 8 bases, with 4 bases of the junction left unmatched. Germline assignment: CDR1 SGDLS and CDR2 YYNGEE. The CDR3 is made up of 14 amino acids. CDR3 sequence: CASSPGTGGEKLFF. The DNA for the CDR3 is TGTGCCAGCAGCCCCGGGACAGGGGGAGAAAAACTGTTTTTT. Looking up the rest from reference TRBV9 and TRBJ1-4 gives the full variable domain: DSGVTQTPKHLITATGQRVTLRCSPRSGDLSVYWYQQSLDQGLQFLIQYYNGEERAKGNILERFSAQQFPDLHSELNLSSLELGDSALYFCASSPGTGGEKLFFGSGTQLSVL.

This clonotype has just a few counts. The chain employs TRBV12-3 or TRBV12-4 and TRBJ1-1, with TRBD1 matching 12 bases. The CDR3 is 18 amino acids. Trimming cost V 3 bases and J 3 bases; bases outside gene matches: 11. The CDR3 loop is CASSLGTGGLIGDTEAFF. DNA of the CDR3: TGTGCCAGCAGTTTGGGGACAGGGGGCCTCATAGGGGACACTGAAGCTTTCTTT.

The V call is TRBV7-2, the J call TRBJ1-4; D possibly corresponds to TRBD1 (5 bases). With 6 bases removed from V and 5 bases from J, the gap between germline ends came to 13 bases. CDR1 is SGHTA and CDR2 is FQGNSA in the germline V gene. The CDR3 has 14 amino acids. CDR3 DNA: TGTGCCAGCAGATGGGGGTCAGGGAATGAAAAACTGTTTTTT. It yields the protein CASRWGSGNEKLFF.

The genes are TRBV6-6 and TRBJ2-3; 8 bases are shared with TRBD1. Trimming at V came to 5 bases and at J to 1 base, leaving 5 bases not matched to a gene. This CDR3 spans 15 amino acids. Per germline, CDR1 MNHNY and CDR2 SVGAGI (reference sequence). The CDR3 nucleotides are TGTGCCAGCAGTCTGCGGGGACAGGGCACAGATACGCAGTATTTT. Translation: CASSLRGQGTDTQYF.

Comments on this clonotype: The CDR3 end shows no conserved phenylalanine or tryptophan, and so a read error is likely. Because the CDR3's place on the DNA is in doubt, the DNA is left out and the CDR3 is given as listed by TCRdb. This chain connects TRBV2 to TRBJ1-4. Germline V gene lookup returns CDR1 SNHLY and CDR2 FYNNEI. The CDR3 has 8 residues if both end residues are counted. The CDR3 sequence: CASSGTPY.

As concerns this clonotype: At one of its ends the junction is not consistent with the germline gene, which may arise from a read error. The V gene is TRBV10-3, the J gene TRBJ1-1; unclear D gene. Germline V gives CDR1 ENHRY, CDR2 SYGVKD. CDR3 length: 16 residues. The CDR3 DNA reads TGTGCCAGCAGTTACTCTTCGCCGACACCGAACACTGAAGCTTTCTTT. This codes for CASSYSSPTPNTEAFF.

This clonotype was detected a few times. The rearrangement links TRBV27 to TRBJ2-7, with D maybe TRBD2 (6 bases). The V and J ends lost 1 base and 4 bases respectively, with 11 bases between them. Germline V gene sequence: CDR1 MNHEY, CDR2 SMNVEV (reference sequence). The CDR3 is 14 amino acids. CDR3 region: CASSLYRGEYEQYF. For the CDR3, the DNA is TGTGCCAGCAGTTTATACCGCGGGGAATACGAGCAGTACTTC.

The DNA of the CDR3 is TGTGCCAGCAGACCCCGACAGGGGTCTTGGAGTGGCTACACCTTC. It encodes CASRPRQGSWSGYTF. The V gene is TRBV10-3, the J gene TRBJ1-2, with 8 nucleotides matching TRBD1. After removal of 10 bases from V and 7 bases from J, the junction contained 17 bases not matched to a gene. Germline-derived CDR1 and CDR2 are ENHRY and SYGVKD. The CDR3 extends over 15 amino acids.

CDR3 sequence: CSARRTSGETQYF. For the CDR3, the DNA is TGCAGTGCTAGAAGGACTAGCGGGGAGACCCAGTACTTC. This rearrangement joins TRBV20-1 to TRBJ2-5; the match to TRBD2 covers 11 bases. This CDR3 region has 13 residues. In germline, CDR1 is DFQATT, CDR2 SNEGSKA (reference sequence). Germline trimming cut 2 bases from V and 5 bases from J; bases unmatched to any gene: 1.

This clonotype was counted ten times or more. The chain is built from TRBV6-1 and TRBJ1-1; tentative D call: TRBD1 (5 bases). Germline loops: CDR1 MNHNS, CDR2 SASEGT. The CDR3 has 13 residues. V was clipped by 3 bases and J by 3 bases, with 8 bases between them. This CDR3 reads CASSDRVYTEAFF. In nucleotides, the CDR3 is TGTGCCAGCAGTGACAGGGTGTACACTGAAGCTTTCTTT.

This clonotype turned up a few times. The genes are TRBV4-1 and TRBJ2-6; 9 bases are shared with TRBD1. CDR3 length: 19 amino acids. Germline CDR1 and CDR2: MGHRA and YSYEKL. With 3 bases clipped from V and 4 bases from J, the junction kept 13 bases outside the gene matches. The CDR3 loop reads CASSQRGGQGTAGANVLTF. The CDR3, as DNA: TGCGCCAGCAGCCAGAGGGGAGGACAGGGGACGGCCGGGGCCAACGTCCTGACTTTC.

This clonotype was observed at least ten times. The genes are TRBV7-6 and TRBJ2-5, with TRBD1 as a possible D gene (5 bases). The CDR3 runs to 14 residues. Per the germline V gene, CDR1 is SGHVS and CDR2 is FNYEAQ. V lost 3 bases, J lost 4 bases, and 12 bases lay in between. This CDR3 is CASSLQGPLETQYF. DNA for the CDR3: TGTGCCAGCAGCTTGCAGGGCCCACTAGAGACCCAGTACTTC.

The V and J genes are TRBV6-5 and TRBJ1-1; D is possibly TRBD1 (6 bases). Deletions cut 2 bases from V and 8 bases from J, with 12 bases between. Germline CDR1 is MNHEY and CDR2 is SVGAGI. The CDR3 length is 13 residues. CDR3 DNA sequence: TGTGCCAGCAGTTACCGGGGGGCACACGAAGCTTTCTTT. Its protein product is CASSYRGAHEAFF.

The rearrangement uses TRBV7-9 and TRBJ1-2; perhaps TRBD1 as D (5 bases). Germline V lookup: CDR1 SEHNR, CDR2 FQNEAQ (reference sequence). CDR3 length: 13 residues. V dropped 5 bases and J dropped 11 bases, with 18 bases sitting between them. For the CDR3, the DNA is TGTGCCAGCAGCCAAAGAGGGACTAGCGGATACACCTTC. Protein sequence: CASSQRGTSGYTF.

Comment on this clonotype: A much larger clone lies a single base off, so this may be a read error. The V and J genes are TRBV6-5 and TRBJ2-5; a weak D match, TRBD2 (6 bases). Germline-derived CDR1 and CDR2 are MNHEY and SVGAGI. The germline V and J ends were trimmed by 5 bases and 9 bases, with 16 bases remaining between them. This CDR3 is 13 amino acids long. DNA of the CDR3: TGTGCCAGCAGTGCACCTAGCGTAGGGGCCCAGTACTTC. Its translation is CASSAPSVGAQYF.

A word on this clonotype: Since no conserved phenylalanine or tryptophan closes the CDR3, a read error is the likely cause. The CDR3 sequence is CASSLQGDSYEQYL. CDR3 bases: TGTGCCAGCAGCTTACAGGGAGATTCCTACGAGCAGTACCTC. V gene TRBV7-2 combines with J gene TRBJ2-7; either TRBD1 or TRBD2 may supply D (5 bases each). The CDR3 contains 14 residues. CDR1 and CDR2 from the germline V gene are SGHTA and FQGNSA. V was trimmed by 2 bases and J by 1 base, leaving 9 bases between them.

J is TRBJ1-1 and V is TRBV4-3, with D unclear. The V gene lost 0 bases and the J gene lost 11 bases, with 13 bases spanning the gap. In germline, CDR1 is LGHNA, CDR2 YSLEER. The CDR3 length is 13 residues. The CDR3 DNA sequence: TGCGCCAGCAGCCAAGAGTTGGGGTTCCGGGCTTTCTTT. It codes for CASSQELGFRAFF.

This clonotype was found many times. The V call is TRBV7-9, the J call TRBJ2-5; no definite D call. Germline-derived CDR1 and CDR2 are SEHNR and FQNEAQ (reference sequence). CDR3 length: 11 residues. Deletions cut 7 bases from V and 3 bases from J, with 6 bases between. The CDR3 loop is CASTQEETQYF. The DNA of the CDR3 is TGTGCCAGCACCCAGGAAGAGACCCAGTACTTC. Variable domain in full (rest from reference TRBV7-9 and TRBJ2-5): DTGVSQNPRHKITKRGQNVTFRCDPISEHNRLYWYRQTLGQGPEFLTYFQNEAQLEKSRLLSDRFSAERPKGSFSTLEIQRTEQGDSAMYLCASTQEETQYFGPGTRLLVL.